This TCR beta chain came from a study of cytomegalovirus exposure and HLA in healthy donors. Study-level results: The authors later linked a missense DCLRE1C variant to TCR beta V- and J-gene trimming.

In regard to this clone: Its antigen remains unknown.

This PCR relied on a set of 60 Vbeta primers and 13 Jbeta primers. Measured with immunoSEQ multiplex PCR; TCRdb has only the in-frame clones, and not every one. Of around 140,000 clones in the sample, over 60% were seen once. The germline CDR1 and CDR2 sequences are SQVTM and ANQGSEA. The ends were cut back, 0 bases at V and 5 bases at J, with 13 bases in the middle. CDR3 length: 14 amino acids. The material sequenced was PBMCs. This TCR derives from a woman aged 55-69 years in good health and CMV-seronegative. This sequence joins TRBV29-1 and TRBJ1-2; weak D call: TRBD1 (6 bases). The CDR3 DNA reads as TGCAGCGTTGAAGATTGGGGGGGGGCGTATGGCTACACCTTC. This sequence encodes CSVEDWGGAYGYTF. Full variable domain (rest looked up from reference TRBV29-1 and TRBJ1-2): SAVISQKPSRDICQRGTSLTIQCQVDSQVTMMFWYRQQPGQSLTLIATANQGSEATYESGFVIDKFPISRPNLTFSTLTVSNMSPEDSSIYLCSVEDWGGAYGYTFGSGTRLTVV.